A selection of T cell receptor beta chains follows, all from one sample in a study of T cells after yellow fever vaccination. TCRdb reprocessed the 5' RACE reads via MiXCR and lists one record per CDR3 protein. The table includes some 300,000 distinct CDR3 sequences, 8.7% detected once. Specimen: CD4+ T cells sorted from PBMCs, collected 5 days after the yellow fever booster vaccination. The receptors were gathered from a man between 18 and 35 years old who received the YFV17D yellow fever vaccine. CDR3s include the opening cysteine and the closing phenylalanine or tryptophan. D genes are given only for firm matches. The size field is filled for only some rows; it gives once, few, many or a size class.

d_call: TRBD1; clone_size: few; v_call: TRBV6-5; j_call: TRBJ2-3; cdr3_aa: CASTRDRGISTDTQYF; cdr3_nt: TGTGCCAGCACCCGGGACAGGGGGATCAGCACAGATACGCAGTATTTT
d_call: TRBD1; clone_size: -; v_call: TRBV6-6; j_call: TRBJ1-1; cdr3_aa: CASSYGYRGTTEAFF; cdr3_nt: TGTGCCAGCAGTTATGGTTACAGGGGGACCACTGAAGCTTTCTTT
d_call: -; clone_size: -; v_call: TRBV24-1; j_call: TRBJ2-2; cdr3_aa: CATSVGTLNTGELFF; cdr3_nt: TGTGCCACCAGTGTAGGGACATTGAACACCGGGGAGCTGTTTTTT
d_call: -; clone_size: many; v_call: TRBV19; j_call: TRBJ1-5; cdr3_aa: CATVRGAAYSNQPQHF; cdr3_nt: TGTGCCACCGTAAGAGGGGCAGCTTATAGCAATCAGCCCCAGCATTTT
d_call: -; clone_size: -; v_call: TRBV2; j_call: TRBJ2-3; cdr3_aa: CASSESLGGGTQYF; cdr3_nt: TGTGCCAGCAGTGAGAGCCTAGGAGGTGGTACGCAGTATTTT
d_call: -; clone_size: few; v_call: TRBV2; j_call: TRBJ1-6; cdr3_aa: CASRARGGNSPLHF; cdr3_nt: TGTGCCAGCAGGGCCAGGGGTGGGAATTCACCCCTCCACTTT
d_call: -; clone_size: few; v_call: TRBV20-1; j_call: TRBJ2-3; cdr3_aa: CSARGGDRSADTQYF; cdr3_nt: TGCAGTGCCCGCGGGGGGGACAGGAGCGCAGATACGCAGTATTTT
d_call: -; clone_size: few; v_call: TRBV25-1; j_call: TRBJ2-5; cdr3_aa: CASSEVGDKETQYF; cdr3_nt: TGTGCCAGCAGTGAGGTGGGGGATAAAGAGACCCAGTACTTC
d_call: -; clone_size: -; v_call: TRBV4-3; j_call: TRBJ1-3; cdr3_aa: CASSQAYGQLSSGNTIYF; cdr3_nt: TGCGCCAGCAGCCAGGCCTACGGACAGCTCTCCTCTGGAAACACCATATATTTT
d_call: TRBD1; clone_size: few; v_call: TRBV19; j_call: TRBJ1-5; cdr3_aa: CASSRDRTLRQPQHF; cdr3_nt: TGTGCCAGTAGTCGGGACAGGACCCTTCGGCAGCCCCAGCATTTT
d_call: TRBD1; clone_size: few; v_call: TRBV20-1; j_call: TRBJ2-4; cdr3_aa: CSARQDRGRYIQYF; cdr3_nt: TGCAGTGCTAGACAGGACAGGGGGAGGTACATTCAGTACTTC
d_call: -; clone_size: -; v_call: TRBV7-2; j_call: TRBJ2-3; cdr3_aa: CASSLVGAASTDTQYF; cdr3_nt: TGTGCCAGCAGCTTAGTTGGGGCGGCGTCCACAGATACGCAGTATTTT
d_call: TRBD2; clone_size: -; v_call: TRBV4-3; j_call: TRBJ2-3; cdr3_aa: CASSHPTSGGRTDTQYF; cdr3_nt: TGCGCCAGCAGCCACCCGACTAGCGGGGGGCGCACAGATACGCAGTATTTT
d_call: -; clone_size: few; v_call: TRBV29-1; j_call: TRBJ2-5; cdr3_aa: CSVRRGTVQETQYF; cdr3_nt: TGCAGCGTCAGGAGGGGGACAGTCCAAGAGACCCAGTACTTC
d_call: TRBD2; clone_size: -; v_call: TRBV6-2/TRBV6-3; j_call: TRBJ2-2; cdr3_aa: CASGRVELFF; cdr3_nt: TGTGCCAGCGGGAGGGTGGAGCTGTTTTTT
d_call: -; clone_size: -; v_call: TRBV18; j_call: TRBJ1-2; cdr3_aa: CASSPGRVPYGYTF; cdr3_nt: TGTGCCAGCTCACCTGGGCGAGTTCCCTATGGCTACACCTTC
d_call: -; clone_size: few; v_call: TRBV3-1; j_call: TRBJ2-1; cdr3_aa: CASSPRDSIDEQFF; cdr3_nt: TGTGCCAGCAGCCCCCGAGACTCGATCGATGAGCAGTTCTTC
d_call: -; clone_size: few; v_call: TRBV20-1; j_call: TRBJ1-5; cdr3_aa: CSAPDSSNQPQHF; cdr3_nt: TGCAGTGCTCCTGACAGCTCCAATCAGCCCCAGCATTTT
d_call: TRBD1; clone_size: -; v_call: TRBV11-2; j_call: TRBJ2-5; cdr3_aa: CASSFDYRTGGGETQYF; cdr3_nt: TGTGCCAGCAGCTTTGATTATAGGACAGGGGGAGGTGAGACCCAGTACTTC
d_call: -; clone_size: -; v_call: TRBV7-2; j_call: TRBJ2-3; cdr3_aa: CASSRNVGGTDTQYF; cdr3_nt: TGTGCCAGCAGCCGAAACGTCGGTGGCACAGATACGCAGTATTTT
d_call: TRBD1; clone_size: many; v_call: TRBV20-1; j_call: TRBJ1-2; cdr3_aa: CSATPGQGLEGYTF; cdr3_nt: TGCAGTGCTACCCCCGGACAGGGGTTGGAGGGCTACACCTTC
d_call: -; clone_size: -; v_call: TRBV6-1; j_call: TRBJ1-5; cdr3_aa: CASSETASQYQPQHF; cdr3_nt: TGTGCCAGCAGTGAAACGGCCAGCCAGTATCAGCCCCAGCATTTT
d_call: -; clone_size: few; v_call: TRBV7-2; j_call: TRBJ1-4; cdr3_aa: CASSPRDAGNEKLFF; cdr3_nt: TGTGCCAGCAGCCCCAGAGATGCGGGTAATGAAAAACTGTTTTTT
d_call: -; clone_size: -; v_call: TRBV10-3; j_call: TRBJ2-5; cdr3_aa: CASNSGGLVETQYF; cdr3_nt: TGTGCCAGCAACTCAGGGGGGCTTGTAGAGACCCAGTACTTC
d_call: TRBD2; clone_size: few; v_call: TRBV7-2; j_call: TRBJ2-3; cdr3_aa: CASSARLAGVDTQYF; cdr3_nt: TGTGCCAGCAGCGCCCGACTAGCGGGGGTGGATACGCAGTATTTT
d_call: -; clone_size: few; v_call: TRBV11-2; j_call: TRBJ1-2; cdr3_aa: CASSSIRNGGYGYTF; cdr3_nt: TGTGCCAGCAGCTCGATTAGGAACGGGGGGTATGGCTACACCTTC
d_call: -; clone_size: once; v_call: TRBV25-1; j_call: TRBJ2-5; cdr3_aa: CASSETAVQSQYF; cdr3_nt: TGTGCCAGCAGTGAGACGGCAGTTCAGTCCCAGTACTTC
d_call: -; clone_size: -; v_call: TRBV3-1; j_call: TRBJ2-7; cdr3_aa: CASSQPGSSYEQYF; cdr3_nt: TGTGCCAGCAGCCAACCGGGGAGCTCCTACGAGCAGTACTTC
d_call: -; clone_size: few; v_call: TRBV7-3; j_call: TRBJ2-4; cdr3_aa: CASSAEQGGIQYF; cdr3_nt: TGTGCCAGCAGCGCGGAACAGGGAGGCATTCAGTACTTC
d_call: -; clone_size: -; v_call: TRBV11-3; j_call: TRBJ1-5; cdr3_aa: CASSLRRNSNQPQHF; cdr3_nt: TGTGCCAGCAGCTTACGGCGGAATAGCAATCAGCCCCAGCATTTT
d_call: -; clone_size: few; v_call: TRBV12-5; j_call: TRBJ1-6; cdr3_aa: CASGPGTSFWNSPLHF; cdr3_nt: TGTGCTAGTGGTCCCGGGACATCTTTTTGGAATTCACCCCTCCACTTT
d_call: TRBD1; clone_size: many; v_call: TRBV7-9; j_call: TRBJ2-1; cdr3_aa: CASSYTGDVAQFF; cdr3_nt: TGTGCCAGCAGCTATACAGGGGACGTTGCGCAGTTCTTC
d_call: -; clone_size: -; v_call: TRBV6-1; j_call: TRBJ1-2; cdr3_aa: CASSGFGVVYGYTF; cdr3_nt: TGTGCCAGCAGTGGTTTTGGGGTGGTCTATGGCTACACCTTC
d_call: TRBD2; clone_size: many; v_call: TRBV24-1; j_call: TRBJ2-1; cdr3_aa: CATSDFRRGGLNEQFF; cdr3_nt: TGTGCCACCAGTGATTTTCGTCGGGGGGGCCTCAATGAGCAGTTCTTC
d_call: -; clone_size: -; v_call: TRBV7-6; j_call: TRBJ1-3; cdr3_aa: CASSLEMSGHSGNTIYF; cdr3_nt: TGTGCCAGCAGCTTAGAGATGAGCGGACACTCTGGAAACACCATATATTTT
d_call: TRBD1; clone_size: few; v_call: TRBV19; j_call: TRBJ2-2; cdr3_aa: CASSALGTASPTGELFF; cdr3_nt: TGTGCCAGTAGTGCCCTCGGGACAGCCAGCCCCACCGGGGAGCTGTTTTTT
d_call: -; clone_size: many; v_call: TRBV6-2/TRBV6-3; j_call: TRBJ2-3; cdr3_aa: CATEDSYTDTQYF; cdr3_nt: TGTGCCACCGAGGACAGCTACACAGATACGCAGTATTTT
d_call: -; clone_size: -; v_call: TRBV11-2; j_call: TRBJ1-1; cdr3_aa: CASSRMTRNEAFF; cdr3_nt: TGTGCCAGCAGCCGTATGACGCGGAATGAAGCTTTCTTT
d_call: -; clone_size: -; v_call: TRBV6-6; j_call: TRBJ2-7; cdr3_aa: CASSYGASSSYEQYF; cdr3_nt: TGTGCCAGCAGTTACGGGGCTAGCAGCTCCTACGAGCAGTACTTC
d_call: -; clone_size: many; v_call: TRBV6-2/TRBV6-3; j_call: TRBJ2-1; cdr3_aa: CASSYSWQRQFF; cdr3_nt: TGTGCCAGCAGTTACTCGTGGCAGAGGCAGTTCTTC
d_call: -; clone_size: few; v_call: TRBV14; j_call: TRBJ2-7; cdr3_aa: CASSQTGRETYEQYF; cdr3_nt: TGTGCCAGCAGCCAAACAGGCCGGGAAACCTACGAGCAGTACTTC
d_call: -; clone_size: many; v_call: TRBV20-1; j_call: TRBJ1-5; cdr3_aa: CSAGDPRAQPQHF; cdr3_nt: TGCAGTGCTGGGGACCCTCGGGCTCAGCCCCAGCATTTT
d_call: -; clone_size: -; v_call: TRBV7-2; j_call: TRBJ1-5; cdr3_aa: CASSPELIYSGNRQPQHF; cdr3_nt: TGTGCCAGCAGCCCAGAGTTAATTTACTCAGGGAATCGTCAGCCCCAGCATTTT
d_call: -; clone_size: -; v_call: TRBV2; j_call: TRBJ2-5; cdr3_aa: CASSVQGLEETQYF; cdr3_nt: TGTGCCAGCAGTGTGCAGGGCCTAGAAGAGACCCAGTACTTC
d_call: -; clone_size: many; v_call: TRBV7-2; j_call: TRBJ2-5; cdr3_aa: CASSHKRWQETQYF; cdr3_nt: TGTGCCAGCAGCCATAAGCGTTGGCAAGAGACCCAGTACTTC
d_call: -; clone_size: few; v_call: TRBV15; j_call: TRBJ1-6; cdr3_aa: CATSRVTLSGSPLHF; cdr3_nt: TGTGCCACCAGCAGAGTTACCCTCTCCGGTTCACCCCTCCACTTT
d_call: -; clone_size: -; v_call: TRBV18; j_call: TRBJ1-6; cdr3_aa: CASSPPAGNYNSPLHF; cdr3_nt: TGTGCCAGCTCACCACCAGCAGGGAACTATAATTCACCCCTCCACTTT
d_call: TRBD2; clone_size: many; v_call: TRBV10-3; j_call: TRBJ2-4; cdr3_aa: CAISESGRANIQYF; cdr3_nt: TGTGCCATCAGTGAGTCGGGGAGGGCCAACATTCAGTACTTC
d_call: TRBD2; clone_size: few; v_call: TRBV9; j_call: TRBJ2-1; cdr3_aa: CASSVAGTTAYEQFF; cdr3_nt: TGTGCCAGCAGCGTAGCCGGGACTACGGCGTATGAGCAGTTCTTC
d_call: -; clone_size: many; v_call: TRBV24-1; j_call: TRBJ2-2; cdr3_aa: CAAGKNGELFF; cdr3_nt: TGTGCCGCTGGGAAAAACGGGGAGCTGTTTTTT